Here is one T cell receptor (beta chain) with its context. This CDR3 contains 16 residues. As originally analysed: Estimation of nucleated cell counts was performed using reference gene primer amplification. Method: immunoSEQ multiplex PCR; TCRdb's copy keeps in-frame clones and lacks some. From that table come the V and J calls and clone size; the DNA was used to work out D and trimming. The sample contains about 260,000 clones, over 70% of which appear only once. This record belongs to a study of blood T cell repertoires in COVID-19. As for the study in general: From T cells, B-cell-depleted T cells, or PBMCs came the material, which was cDNA or gDNA.

This clonotype was sampled from a human donor in a cohort sampled during active COVID-19. The chain links TRBV21-1 to TRBJ1-6; whether TRBD1, the table's D call, matches the DNA was not checked. TRBV21-1 corresponds to a pseudogene. The material sequenced was peripheral blood. The DNA for the CDR3 is TGTGCCAGCAGCAGAAAAGGGGGACAGGGTGGCTCACCCCTCCACTTT. Its translation is CASSRKGGQGGSPLHF.